This TCR beta chain was profiled in a study of human T cells and chemical hapten exposure. Background on the study: Patch tests of 0.01% DPC on the upper back were read at 6 days. TCR yields per sample varied mostly from small pooled library volume differences. Predominantly women, the patients had alopecia areata, totalis or universalis. The study's findings and limits: Once DPC sensitization occurred, TCRs above 1 in 1000 frequency showed no change.

This clonotype was recorded at least ten times. Its antigen is as yet unknown. Each CDR3 protein gets one entry after TCRdb re-called the RACE reads with MiXCR. The table has 300,000 to 450,000 distinct CDR3 sequences, more than 4.5% seen once; the top ten hold about 2.5%. V lost 5 bases and J lost 3, with 18 bases in between. Germline V gives CDR1 MNHNY, CDR2 SVGAGI (reference sequence). The CDR3 covers 16 residues. Time point indicated: pre-sensitization, week 0. Treatment specified: therapeutic diphenylcyclopropenone sensitization with weekly scalp DPC. This receptor was identified in a woman aged 45-60 years with alopecia areata. Some clones in this sample may be carry-over from other donors' samples. The sequenced sample was whole blood, obtained in connection with sensitization to the hapten diphenylcyclopropenone (DPC). The V call is TRBV6-6, the J call TRBJ2-3; D is perhaps TRBD1 (6 bases). This chain's CDR3 is CASSRGQRAWTDTQYF. The CDR3 region has the DNA TGTGCCAGCAGTCGAGGACAGAGGGCCTGGACAGATACGCAGTATTTT.